This T cell receptor (beta chain) was sequenced in a study of T cell repertoires in cytomegalovirus infection. Study in general: Epitope selection comprised recently identified HLA-C-restricted CMV epitopes and well-studied HLA-B-restricted CMV epitopes. A matching HLA type, together with CMV infection, was signaled by public TCR beta signatures. Study-wide findings and caveats: Pooled public TCR beta family frequency picked out CMV carriers with the relevant HLA. The ex vivo response was dominated by HLA-C-restricted CMV-specific TCR beta clonotypes.

TCRdb recomputed calls from the reads with MiXCR, one row per CDR3 protein. Among about 770,000 distinct CDR3 sequences listed, around 29% were seen once. This clonotype was observed many times. As yet, its antigen is unknown. The length of the CDR3 is 16 residues. The V end lost 3 bases, the J end lost 4 bases, and 17 bases lay between the germline ends. This sequence joins TRBV12-3 or TRBV12-4 and TRBJ2-3; a weak D match, TRBD2 (6 bases). Specimen: cultured CD8+ T cells from PBMCs, collected from culture after CMV antigen stimulation. The source of this sequence is a human donor in good health (CMV status not recorded). Some clones in this sample may be carry-over from other donors' samples. The CDR3 nucleotides read TGTGCCAGCAGTTTGGAATTCGGGAGTCGCCCAGATACGCAGTATTTT. Protein: CASSLEFGSRPDTQYF.